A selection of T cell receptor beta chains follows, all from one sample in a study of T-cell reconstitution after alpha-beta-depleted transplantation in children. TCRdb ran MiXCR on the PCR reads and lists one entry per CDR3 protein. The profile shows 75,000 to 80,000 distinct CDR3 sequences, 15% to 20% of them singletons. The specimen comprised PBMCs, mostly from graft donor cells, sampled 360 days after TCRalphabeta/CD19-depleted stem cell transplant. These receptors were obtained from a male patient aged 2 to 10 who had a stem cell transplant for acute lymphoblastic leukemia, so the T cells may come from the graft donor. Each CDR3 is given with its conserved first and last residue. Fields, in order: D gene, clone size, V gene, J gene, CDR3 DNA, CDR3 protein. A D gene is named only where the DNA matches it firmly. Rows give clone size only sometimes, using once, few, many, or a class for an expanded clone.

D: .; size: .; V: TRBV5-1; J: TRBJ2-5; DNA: TGCGCCAGCAGCTACCAGACTAGTTCGGAGACCCAGTACTTC; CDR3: CASSYQTSSETQYF
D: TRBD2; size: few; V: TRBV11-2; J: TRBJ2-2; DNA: TGTGCCAGCAGCTTGGGACTAGCGGGGAGAGGGGAGCTGTTTTTT; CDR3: CASSLGLAGRGELFF
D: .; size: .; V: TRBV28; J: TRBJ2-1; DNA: TGTGCCAGCAGTTTGAGGCAGGGGTTACTGAACAATGAGCAGTTCTTC; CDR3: CASSLRQGLLNNEQFF
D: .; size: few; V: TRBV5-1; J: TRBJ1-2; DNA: TGCGCCAGCGCCGGAGTAAAGGGCTATGGCTACACCTTC; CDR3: CASAGVKGYGYTF
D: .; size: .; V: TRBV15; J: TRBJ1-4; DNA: TGTGCCACCAGCACCCTCCAGGGAATTCGGGAAAAACTGTTTTTT; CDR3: CATSTLQGIREKLFF
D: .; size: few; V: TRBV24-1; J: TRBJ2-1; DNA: TGTGCCACCAGTCCAACTAGTCAACCCTTTAATGAGCAGTTCTTC; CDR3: CATSPTSQPFNEQFF
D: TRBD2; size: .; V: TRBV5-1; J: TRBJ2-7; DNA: TGCGCCAGCAGGGTTGGACTAGCGGTCTACGAGCAGTACTTC; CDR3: CASRVGLAVYEQYF
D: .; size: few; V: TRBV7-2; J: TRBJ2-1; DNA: TGTGCCAGCAGTTACGCGGGTCGTTCTTACAATGAGCAGTTCTTC; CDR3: CASSYAGRSYNEQFF
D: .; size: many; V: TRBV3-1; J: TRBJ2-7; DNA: TGTGCCAGCAGCCCCCAGCGGGCGTCCTACGAGCAGTACTTC; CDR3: CASSPQRASYEQYF
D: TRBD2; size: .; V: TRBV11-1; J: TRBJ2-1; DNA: TGTGCCAGCAGCCCACCGGGACTTAGCGGGAGGGGCTACAATGAGCAGTTCTTC; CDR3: CASSPPGLSGRGYNEQFF
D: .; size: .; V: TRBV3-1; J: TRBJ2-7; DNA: TGTGCCAGCAGCCAAGGCCTTGGAACCCTTTACGAGCAGTACTTC; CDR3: CASSQGLGTLYEQYF
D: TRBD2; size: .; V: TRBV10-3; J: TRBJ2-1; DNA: TGTGCCATCAGTGATGTTAGCGGGAGGGCCCACAATGAGCAGTTCTTC; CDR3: CAISDVSGRAHNEQFF
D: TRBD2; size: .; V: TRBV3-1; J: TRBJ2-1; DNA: TGTGCCAGCAGCGTTCGGGGGGGCAATGAGCAGTTCTTC; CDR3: CASSVRGGNEQFF
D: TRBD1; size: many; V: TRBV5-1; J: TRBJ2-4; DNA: TGCGCCAGCAGCACCCGACAGGGGAACATTCAGTACTTC; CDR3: CASSTRQGNIQYF
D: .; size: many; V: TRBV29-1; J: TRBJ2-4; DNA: TGCAGCGTTGAAGATCTGGGGGGCGAAAACATTCAGTACTTC; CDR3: CSVEDLGGENIQYF
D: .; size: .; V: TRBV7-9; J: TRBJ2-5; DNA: TGTGCCAGCAGCGTACAAGAGACCCAGTACTTC; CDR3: CASSVQETQYF
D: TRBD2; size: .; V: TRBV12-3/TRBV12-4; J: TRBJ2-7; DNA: TGTGCCAGCAGCTCGGGACTAGCGGGAGTGAGTGAGCAGTACTTC; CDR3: CASSSGLAGVSEQYF
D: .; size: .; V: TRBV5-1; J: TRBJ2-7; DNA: TGCGCCAGCAGCGCTACCCCCATTCGACAGGTCTACGAGCAGTACTTC; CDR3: CASSATPIRQVYEQYF
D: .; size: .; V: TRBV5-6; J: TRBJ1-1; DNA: TGTGCCAGCAGCTTGGTTTACCAGGTCGCGACTTATTTT; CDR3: CASSLVYQVATYF
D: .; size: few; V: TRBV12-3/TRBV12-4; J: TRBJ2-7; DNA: TGTGCCAGCAGTTCTCTACTTCGGGGGAACAGGGCGGAGGAGCAGTACTTC; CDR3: CASSSLLRGNRAEEQYF
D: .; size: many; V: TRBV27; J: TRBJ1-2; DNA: TGTGCCAGCAGTTTAACCGGACGGATTCGGTATGGCTACACCTTC; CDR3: CASSLTGRIRYGYTF
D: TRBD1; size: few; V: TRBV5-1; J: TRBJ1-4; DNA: TGCGCCAGCAGCTTCTACAGGGGGGTTAATGAAAAACTGTTTTTT; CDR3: CASSFYRGVNEKLFF
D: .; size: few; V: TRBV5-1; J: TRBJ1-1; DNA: TGCGCCAGCAGCTTGGCCCCCACCTACGAGGGCACTGAAGCTTTCTTT; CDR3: CASSLAPTYEGTEAFF
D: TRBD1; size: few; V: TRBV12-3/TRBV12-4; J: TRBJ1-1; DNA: TGTGCCAGCAATACGTACAGGGGTCGGGACACTGAAGCTTTCTTT; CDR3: CASNTYRGRDTEAFF
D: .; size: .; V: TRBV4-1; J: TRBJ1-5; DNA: TGCGCCAGCAGCCAAACAGGGTTTCAGCCCCAGCATTTT; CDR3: CASSQTGFQPQHF
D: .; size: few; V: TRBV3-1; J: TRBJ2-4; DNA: TGTGCCAGCAGCCAAGACAGGGGAGCCAAAAACATTCAGTACTTC; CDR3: CASSQDRGAKNIQYF
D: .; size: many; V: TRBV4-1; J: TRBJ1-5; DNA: TGCGCCAGCAGCCAAAGAGGGGGCAATCAGCCCCAGCATTTT; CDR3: CASSQRGGNQPQHF
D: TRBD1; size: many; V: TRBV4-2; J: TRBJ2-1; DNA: TGTGCCAGCAGCCAAGAAGGGACAGCATACTCCTACAATGAGCAGTTCTTC; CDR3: CASSQEGTAYSYNEQFF
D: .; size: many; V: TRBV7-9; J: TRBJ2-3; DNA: TGTGCCAGCAGCTTAGAACTGACACGGACAGATACGCAGTATTTT; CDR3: CASSLELTRTDTQYF
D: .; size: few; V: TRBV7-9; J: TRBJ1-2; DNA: TGTGCCAGCAGCTTCAGGACCCCCTATGGCTACACCTTC; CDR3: CASSFRTPYGYTF
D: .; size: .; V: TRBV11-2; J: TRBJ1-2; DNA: TGTGTCAGCAGCCCGATGATTAACTATGGCTACACCTTC; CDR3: CVSSPMINYGYTF
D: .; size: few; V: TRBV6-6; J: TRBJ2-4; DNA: TGTGCCAGCAGCCCCCGGAACATTCAGTACTTC; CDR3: CASSPRNIQYF